These 19 T cell receptor beta chains were sequenced from one sample in a study of CD8 T cells in ankylosing spondylitis. TCRdb itself ran the 5' RACE reads through MiXCR, one entry per CDR3 protein. The repertoire includes 150,000 or so distinct CDR3 sequences, 11% of them detected once, and about 29% sits in the top ten. Sample: blood, either unsorted or a sorted T cell fraction (not recorded which). These receptors all come from a male donor with ankylosing spondylitis or in good health (not recorded which).

This clonotype was counted at least ten times. The rearrangement links TRBV27 to TRBJ1-5, with D possibly matching TRBD1 (6 bases). Germline values: CDR1 MNHEY, CDR2 SMNVEV (reference sequence). Between the trimmed V and J ends, which lost 6 bases and 5 bases, there was a span of 17 bases. This CDR3 contains 15 residues. The CDR3 DNA sequence: TGTGCCAGCAGATCTACGGACAGACCCGATCAGCCCCAGCATTTT. The encoded protein is CASRSTDRPDQPQHF.

There are many counts of this clonotype. The J gene is TRBJ2-5, the V gene TRBV29-1; no reliable D call. Germline V gene data show CDR1 as SQVTM and CDR2 as ANQGSEA. The CDR3 consists of 17 residues. V was trimmed by 0 bases and J by 2 bases, leaving 19 bases between them. The CDR3 bases are TGCAGCGTTGAAGATCCCTTGACGTCGGGCAGGCAAGAGACCCAGTACTTC. This gives the protein CSVEDPLTSGRQETQYF.

This chain joins TRBV6-2 or TRBV6-3 and TRBJ2-5; 9 bases align to TRBD1. CDR3 length equals 16 residues. V was pared by 5 bases and J by 0 bases, with 7 bases of the junction left unmatched. The germline CDR1 and CDR2 sequences are MNHEY and SVGEGT. The CDR3 DNA sequence: TGTGCCAGCAGTCACGGGACAGGGAAGTACCAAGAGACCCAGTACTTC. Its protein product is CASSHGTGKYQETQYF.

The chain uses TRBV30 and TRBJ1-1, with D hard to call. V shed 5 bases and J shed 0 bases, with 10 bases lying between them. This CDR3 spans 13 amino acids. The germline V gene encodes CDR1 GTSNPN and CDR2 SVGIG (reference sequence). CDR3 residues: CAWEPTVNTEAFF. The CDR3 DNA follows: TGTGCCTGGGAGCCGACGGTGAACACTGAAGCTTTCTTT. Looking up the rest from reference TRBV30 and TRBJ1-1 gives the full variable domain: SQTIHQWPATLVQPVGSPLSLECTVEGTSNPNLYWYRQAAGRGLQLLFYSVGIGQISSEVPQNLSASRPQDRQFILSSKKLLLSDSGFYLCAWEPTVNTEAFFGQGTRLTVV.

This clonotype occurred a few times. This chain joins TRBV21-1 and TRBJ2-3; TRBD2 is taken as the D call from the table, unchecked against the DNA. TRBV21-1 is listed as a pseudogene. CDR3 length equals 15 residues. CDR3 DNA: TGTGCCAGCAGCTTCCTAAGCGGGGCCACAGATACGCAGTATTTT. This gives the protein CASSFLSGATDTQYF.

This clonotype was recorded at least ten times. V gene TRBV5-1 combines with J gene TRBJ2-7; D ambiguous. CDR3 length equals 12 residues. Germline loops: CDR1 SGHRS, CDR2 YFSETQ. The V and J ends lost 1 base and 3 bases respectively, with 5 bases between them. The CDR3 region has the DNA TGCGCCAGCAGCTTGATGGGCTACGAGCAGTACTTC. Amino acid sequence: CASSLMGYEQYF.

At least ten counts were recorded for this clonotype. Here the CDR3 DNA reads TGTGCCACCAGCAAAAGGATAGGGGTCGGGGGCACTGAAGCTTTCTTT. Protein product: CATSKRIGVGGTEAFF. The rearrangement joins TRBV15 to TRBJ1-1; D possibly corresponds to TRBD1 (5 bases). V was clipped by 4 bases and J by 4 bases, with 19 bases between them. The CDR3 is made up of 16 amino acids. CDR1 and CDR2 (germline): LNHNV, YYDKDF (reference sequence).

This clonotype was observed once. It may be a read error: a sequence one base away is much more abundant. The chain combines TRBV20-1 with TRBJ2-1; no clear D. Germline CDR1 reads DFQATT; CDR2 reads SNEGSKA (reference sequence). The CDR3 contains 14 residues. The CDR3 here is CSARSYPISNKQFF. The CDR3 nucleotides are TGCAGTGCTAGATCTTACCCAATTTCCAATAAGCAGTTCTTC.

This clonotype occurred many times. CDR3 amino acids: CASSEGLASNQPQHF. The CDR3 nucleotides read TGTGCCAGCAGTGAAGGTCTGGCGAGCAATCAGCCCCAGCATTTT. This chain links TRBV2 with TRBJ1-5; D unclear. From germline, CDR1 is SNHLY and CDR2 FYNNEI. The ends were cut back, 1 base at V and 1 base at J, with 8 bases in the middle. The CDR3 runs to 15 residues.

This clonotype occurred a few times. CDR3 sequence reads: CASSLGQIRPTYNEQFF. In DNA, the CDR3 is TGTGCCAGCAGCTTAGGACAGATTCGACCTACCTACAATGAGCAGTTCTTC. The chain is built from TRBV7-2 and TRBJ2-1, with D possibly matching TRBD1 (5 bases). CDR1 and CDR2 from the germline V gene are SGHTA and FQGNSA. The CDR3 is made up of 17 amino acids. The V end lost 1 base, the J end lost 2 bases, and 15 bases lay between the germline ends.

The table lists this clonotype with many counts. The V and J genes are TRBV29-1 and TRBJ2-1, with TRBD2 matching over 9 bases. The CDR3 is made up of 14 amino acids. Germline trimming cut 3 bases from V and 7 bases from J; bases unmatched to any gene: 7. Germline V lookup: CDR1 SQVTM, CDR2 ANQGSEA. The CDR3 region is CSVDGVAGENEQFF. The CDR3 DNA sequence: TGCAGCGTTGACGGAGTAGCGGGGGAGAATGAGCAGTTCTTC.

This clonotype came up a few times. This chain connects TRBV7-2 to TRBJ2-1; possible D gene TRBD2, 6 bases. Between the trimmed V and J ends, which lost 2 bases and 4 bases, there was a span of 12 bases. Germline V gives CDR1 SGHTA, CDR2 FQGNSA. This CDR3 is built from 15 residues. CDR3 bases: TGTGCCAGCAGCTTAACCCGGGGGACTTACAATGAGCAGTTCTTC. Its protein is CASSLTRGTYNEQFF.

A few counts support this clonotype. The rearrangement links TRBV28 to TRBJ1-2; the match to TRBD1 covers 7 bases. The CDR3 is made up of 20 amino acids. V shed 5 bases and J 0 bases; nucleotides not matched to a gene: 21. Looked up from germline, CDR1 is MDHEN and CDR2 is SYDVKM. CDR3 residues: CASSLIEGQVTNSANYGYTF. DNA of the CDR3: TGTGCCAGCAGTCTAATAGAAGGACAGGTGACGAACTCAGCTAACTATGGCTACACCTTC.

This clonotype is a singleton in its sample. The V gene is TRBV7-9, the J gene TRBJ2-7; D perhaps matches TRBD1 (5 bases). CDR3 length: 13 amino acids. Trimming removed 2 bases from V and 4 bases from J, with 9 bases in between. Germline CDR1 and CDR2: SEHNR and FQNEAQ (reference sequence). CDR3: CASSLKGYYEQYF. DNA for the CDR3: TGTGCCAGCAGCTTAAAGGGGTATTACGAGCAGTACTTC.

There are a few counts of this clonotype. V and J are TRBV10-3 and TRBJ2-1, with D perhaps TRBD1 or TRBD2 (6 bases each). Germline V gene data show CDR1 as ENHRY and CDR2 as SYGVKD. Trimming took off 6 bases at V and 6 bases at J, with 15 bases between the two ends. This CDR3 is 14 amino acids long. The CDR3 bases are TGTGCCATCAGGGGGGCTAAGGGGGGCAATGAGCAGTTCTTC. Protein product: CAIRGAKGGNEQFF.

There are a few counts of this clonotype. The chain links TRBV20-1 to TRBJ2-1, with 7 bases matching TRBD2. In germline, CDR1 is DFQATT, CDR2 SNEGSKA (reference sequence). CDR3 length: 18 residues. The J segment lost 0 bases and the V segment lost 3 bases, leaving 14 bases of the junction unmatched. This CDR3 is CSARTISGMRGSYNEQFF. The CDR3 DNA is TGCAGTGCTAGGACGATCAGCGGGATGCGTGGCTCCTACAATGAGCAGTTCTTC.

This clonotype was seen many times. V and J are TRBV5-5 and TRBJ1-1, with D possibly being TRBD1 (6 bases). The ends were cut back, 6 bases at V and 1 base at J, with 13 bases in the middle. CDR3 length: 14 residues. Germline loops: CDR1 SGHKS, CDR2 YYEKEE (reference sequence). The CDR3 reads CASTLVGANTEAFF. The CDR3 region has the DNA TGTGCCAGCACGCTGGTGGGGGCGAACACTGAAGCTTTCTTT. Full variable domain (remainder filled in from reference TRBV5-5 and TRBJ1-1): DAGVTQSPTHLIKTRGQQVTLRCSPISGHKSVSWYQQVLGQGPQFIFQYYEKEERGRGNFPDRFSARQFPNYSSELNVNALLLGDSALYLCASTLVGANTEAFFGQGTRLTVV.

This chain uses TRBV7-2 with TRBJ2-3; the match to TRBD2 covers 10 bases. Germline CDR1 and CDR2: SGHTA and FQGNSA. The CDR3 is made up of 15 amino acids. With 1 base clipped from V and 6 bases from J, the junction kept 4 bases outside the gene matches. CDR3 in DNA: TGTGCCAGCAGCTTAGAGGGACTAGCGAGCGATACGCAGTATTTT. It translates to CASSLEGLASDTQYF.

J is TRBJ2-3 and V is TRBV12-2. TRBV12-2 is a recognized pseudogene. CDR3 size: 15 residues. The CDR3 region is CASRLALRQFDTQYF. The CDR3 bases are TGTGCAAGTCGCTTAGCACTTCGACAATTTGATACGCAGTATTTT.